Listed below are T cell receptor beta chains from one sample, sequenced in a study of persistence of HIV-infected CD4 T cells. The assay was immunoSEQ multiplex PCR, and TCRdb's table has in-frame clones only and misses some. The sample holds 40,000 to 55,000 clones, under 85% seen once. No antigen is known for these receptors. Sequencing was performed on CD4+ T cells sorted from PBMCs after approximately 19-hour stimulation, taken from a patient who received antiretroviral therapy. The receptors were sampled from an adult man with HIV who was CMV-seropositive. The CDR3 runs from the conserved cysteine through the conserved F or W. Fields, in order: J gene, clone size, V gene, CDR3 length, D gene, CDR3 DNA, CDR3 protein. The D gene is left open where the match is weak. Rows may omit the clone size; those that give it use once, few, many or a size class.

J gene: TRBJ1-4; clone size: -; V gene: TRBV6-5; CDR3 length: 15; D gene: TRBD1; CDR3 DNA: TGTGCCAGCAGGACAGGGGGTAAAGGAAATGAAAAACTGTTTTTT; CDR3 protein: CASRTGGKGNEKLFF
J gene: TRBJ2-7; clone size: -; V gene: TRBV19; CDR3 length: 15; D gene: TRBD1; CDR3 DNA: TGTGCCAGTAGTACCTTTGGGACAGGGGGCAAAGAGCAGTACTTC; CDR3 protein: CASSTFGTGGKEQYF
J gene: TRBJ1-1; clone size: -; V gene: TRBV18; CDR3 length: 15; D gene: TRBD1; CDR3 DNA: TGTGCCAGCTCACACAGGGACAGATGGAACACTGAAGCTTTCTTT; CDR3 protein: CASSHRDRWNTEAFF
J gene: TRBJ2-1; clone size: -; V gene: TRBV7-2; CDR3 length: 14; D gene: -; CDR3 DNA: TGTGCCAGCAGGCTTCTGGCACAGGGCGGTGAGCAGTTCTTC; CDR3 protein: CASRLLAQGGEQFF
J gene: TRBJ2-1; clone size: -; V gene: TRBV7-8; CDR3 length: 12; D gene: -; CDR3 DNA: TGTGCCAGCAGCTTAGGCTACAATGAGCAGTTCTTC; CDR3 protein: CASSLGYNEQFF
J gene: TRBJ2-7; clone size: -; V gene: TRBV6-2/TRBV6-3; CDR3 length: 16; D gene: -; CDR3 DNA: TGTGCCAGCAGTTATCGTAAAGGGCCCGGACCCTCCGAGCAGTACTTC; CDR3 protein: CASSYRKGPGPSEQYF
J gene: TRBJ2-2; clone size: few; V gene: TRBV7-9; CDR3 length: 14; D gene: -; CDR3 DNA: TGTGCCAGCAGCCCCCTCGTGAACACCGGGGAGCTGTTTTTT; CDR3 protein: CASSPLVNTGELFF
J gene: TRBJ2-7; clone size: -; V gene: TRBV6-5; CDR3 length: 13; D gene: -; CDR3 DNA: TGTGCCAGCAGTTCGAAGGGCCGCTACGAGCAGTACTTC; CDR3 protein: CASSSKGRYEQYF
J gene: TRBJ1-3; clone size: -; V gene: TRBV19; CDR3 length: 15; D gene: -; CDR3 DNA: TGTGCCAGTAGGATTTCGTGGGGGACGTCAGACACCATATATTTT; CDR3 protein: CASRISWGTSDTIYF
J gene: TRBJ1-5; clone size: -; V gene: TRBV18; CDR3 length: 17; D gene: -; CDR3 DNA: TGTGCCAGCTCACCATCTTCTGGTGGGGTCGGCAATCAGCCCCAGCATTTT; CDR3 protein: CASSPSSGGVGNQPQHF
J gene: TRBJ1-6; clone size: once; V gene: TRBV5-1; CDR3 length: 15; D gene: -; CDR3 DNA: TGCGCCAGCAGCTTGGACGGACAGTGGAATTCACCCCTCCACTTT; CDR3 protein: CASSLDGQWNSPLHF
J gene: TRBJ1-4; clone size: -; V gene: TRBV5-1; CDR3 length: 15; D gene: -; CDR3 DNA: TGCGCCAGCACCCCAGGGCGAGGAATTACTGAAAAACTGTTTTTT; CDR3 protein: CASTPGRGITEKLFF
J gene: TRBJ2-5; clone size: -; V gene: TRBV10-3; CDR3 length: 15; D gene: TRBD1; CDR3 DNA: TGTGCCATCAGTCCTACAGGGGGAAGCGGGGAGACCCAGTACTTC; CDR3 protein: CAISPTGGSGETQYF
J gene: TRBJ1-5; clone size: -; V gene: TRBV19; CDR3 length: 16; D gene: TRBD1; CDR3 DNA: TGTGCCAGTAGTACGGAAGGGACAGGAAGAAGTCAGCCCCAGCATTTT; CDR3 protein: CASSTEGTGRSQPQHF
J gene: TRBJ2-5; clone size: -; V gene: TRBV7-3; CDR3 length: 15; D gene: TRBD2; CDR3 DNA: TGTGCCAGCAGTAGGAGCGGGAGAGATCAAGAGACCCAGTACTTC; CDR3 protein: CASSRSGRDQETQYF
J gene: TRBJ1-2; clone size: few; V gene: TRBV6-6; CDR3 length: 15; D gene: -; CDR3 DNA: TGTGCCAGCTCGGCGGCAGGCGGAGGCCAATTCGGCTACACCTTC; CDR3 protein: CASSAAGGGQFGYTF
J gene: TRBJ2-2; clone size: -; V gene: TRBV7-9; CDR3 length: 16; D gene: -; CDR3 DNA: TGTGCCAGCAGCTATATACGTCTATCGAACACCGGGGAGCTGTTTTTT; CDR3 protein: CASSYIRLSNTGELFF
J gene: TRBJ1-2; clone size: -; V gene: TRBV6-6; CDR3 length: 12; D gene: -; CDR3 DNA: TGTGCCAGCCTAAGCCAGCCCTATGGCTACACCTTC; CDR3 protein: CASLSQPYGYTF
J gene: TRBJ1-2; clone size: once; V gene: TRBV7-9; CDR3 length: 14; D gene: -; CDR3 DNA: TGTGCCAGCAGCTTAGCTGACAGATTCTATGGCTACACCTTC; CDR3 protein: CASSLADRFYGYTF
J gene: TRBJ2-2; clone size: -; V gene: TRBV27; CDR3 length: 14; D gene: TRBD1; CDR3 DNA: TGTGCCAGCAGGCGGACAGGAGGCACCGGGGAGCTGTTTTTT; CDR3 protein: CASRRTGGTGELFF
J gene: TRBJ2-2; clone size: -; V gene: TRBV5-1; CDR3 length: 17; D gene: TRBD2; CDR3 DNA: TGCGCCAGCAGCTCCGGACTAGCGGGCCGCGGAACCGGGGAGCTGTTTTTT; CDR3 protein: CASSSGLAGRGTGELFF
J gene: TRBJ2-1; clone size: -; V gene: TRBV18; CDR3 length: 12; D gene: -; CDR3 DNA: TGTGCCAGCTCACCAGGGGGCGGCGAGCAGTTCTTC; CDR3 protein: CASSPGGGEQFF
J gene: TRBJ1-2; clone size: -; V gene: TRBV7-8; CDR3 length: 17; D gene: -; CDR3 DNA: TGTGCCAGCAGCTTAGATAGTGTGAGGCGGGTTCGGGTAGGCTACACCTTC; CDR3 protein: CASSLDSVRRVRVGYTF
J gene: TRBJ2-4; clone size: -; V gene: TRBV7-9; CDR3 length: 15; D gene: TRBD1; CDR3 DNA: TGTGCCAGCAGCGGGACAGACCTAGCCAAAAACATTCAGTACTTC; CDR3 protein: CASSGTDLAKNIQYF
J gene: TRBJ2-5; clone size: once; V gene: TRBV30; CDR3 length: 15; D gene: TRBD2; CDR3 DNA: TGTGCCTGGAGTCTCCTAGCGGGAGAGGGAGAGACCCAGTACTTC; CDR3 protein: CAWSLLAGEGETQYF
J gene: TRBJ2-2; clone size: -; V gene: TRBV5-4; CDR3 length: 18; D gene: TRBD2; CDR3 DNA: TGTGCCAGCAGCTTTGGGGGTAGCGGGGGAAAGGGAACCGGGGAGCTGTTTTTT; CDR3 protein: CASSFGGSGGKGTGELFF
J gene: TRBJ1-5; clone size: -; V gene: TRBV27; CDR3 length: 15; D gene: -; CDR3 DNA: TGTGCCACATGCCCGCCGGGGGGCAGGGATCAGCCCCAGCATTTT; CDR3 protein: CATCPPGGRDQPQHF
J gene: TRBJ1-1; clone size: few; V gene: TRBV7-9; CDR3 length: 16; D gene: -; CDR3 DNA: TGTGCCAGCAGCTTAGACCCGGGGACCATGAACACTGAAGCTTTCTTT; CDR3 protein: CASSLDPGTMNTEAFF
J gene: TRBJ1-5; clone size: -; V gene: TRBV6-5; CDR3 length: 15; D gene: TRBD1; CDR3 DNA: TGTGCCAGCACTTATGCGACAGGGATCGATCAGCCCCAGCATTTT; CDR3 protein: CASTYATGIDQPQHF
J gene: TRBJ2-3; clone size: -; V gene: TRBV14; CDR3 length: 13; D gene: -; CDR3 DNA: TGTGCCAGCAGCCAAGTCAAGGTGGATACGCAGTATTTT; CDR3 protein: CASSQVKVDTQYF
J gene: TRBJ1-6; clone size: once; V gene: TRBV19; CDR3 length: 14; D gene: -; CDR3 DNA: TGTGCCAGTAGTCCCACAGGGAGAGATTCACCCCTCCACTTT; CDR3 protein: CASSPTGRDSPLHF
J gene: TRBJ1-2; clone size: -; V gene: TRBV2; CDR3 length: 15; D gene: -; CDR3 DNA: TGTGCCAGCAGTGAAGCGCTTATGGGCATCCTGTTCTACACCTTC; CDR3 protein: CASSEALMGILFYTF
J gene: TRBJ2-1; clone size: -; V gene: TRBV5-1; CDR3 length: 16; D gene: TRBD2; CDR3 DNA: TGCGCCAGCAGCTTGAGTAGCGGGGGCCCAGGGAATGAGCAGTTCTTC; CDR3 protein: CASSLSSGGPGNEQFF
J gene: TRBJ1-1; clone size: -; V gene: TRBV5-1; CDR3 length: 16; D gene: TRBD1; CDR3 DNA: TGCGCCAGCAGCTTGGCCCCCGACAGGGTGCGCACTGAAGCTTTCTTT; CDR3 protein: CASSLAPDRVRTEAFF
J gene: TRBJ2-1; clone size: -; V gene: TRBV30; CDR3 length: 13; D gene: -; CDR3 DNA: TGTGCCTTGAGGGGGGGCTCCTACAATGAGCAGTTCTTC; CDR3 protein: CALRGGSYNEQFF
J gene: TRBJ1-2; clone size: -; V gene: TRBV20-1; CDR3 length: 14; D gene: -; CDR3 DNA: TGCAGTGCTAGTGGGGCCCTCCGTAACTATGGCTACACCTTC; CDR3 protein: CSASGALRNYGYTF
J gene: TRBJ1-2; clone size: -; V gene: TRBV10-3; CDR3 length: 14; D gene: -; CDR3 DNA: TGTGCCATCAGTGAAAGACAGGCGAACTATGGCTACACCTTC; CDR3 protein: CAISERQANYGYTF